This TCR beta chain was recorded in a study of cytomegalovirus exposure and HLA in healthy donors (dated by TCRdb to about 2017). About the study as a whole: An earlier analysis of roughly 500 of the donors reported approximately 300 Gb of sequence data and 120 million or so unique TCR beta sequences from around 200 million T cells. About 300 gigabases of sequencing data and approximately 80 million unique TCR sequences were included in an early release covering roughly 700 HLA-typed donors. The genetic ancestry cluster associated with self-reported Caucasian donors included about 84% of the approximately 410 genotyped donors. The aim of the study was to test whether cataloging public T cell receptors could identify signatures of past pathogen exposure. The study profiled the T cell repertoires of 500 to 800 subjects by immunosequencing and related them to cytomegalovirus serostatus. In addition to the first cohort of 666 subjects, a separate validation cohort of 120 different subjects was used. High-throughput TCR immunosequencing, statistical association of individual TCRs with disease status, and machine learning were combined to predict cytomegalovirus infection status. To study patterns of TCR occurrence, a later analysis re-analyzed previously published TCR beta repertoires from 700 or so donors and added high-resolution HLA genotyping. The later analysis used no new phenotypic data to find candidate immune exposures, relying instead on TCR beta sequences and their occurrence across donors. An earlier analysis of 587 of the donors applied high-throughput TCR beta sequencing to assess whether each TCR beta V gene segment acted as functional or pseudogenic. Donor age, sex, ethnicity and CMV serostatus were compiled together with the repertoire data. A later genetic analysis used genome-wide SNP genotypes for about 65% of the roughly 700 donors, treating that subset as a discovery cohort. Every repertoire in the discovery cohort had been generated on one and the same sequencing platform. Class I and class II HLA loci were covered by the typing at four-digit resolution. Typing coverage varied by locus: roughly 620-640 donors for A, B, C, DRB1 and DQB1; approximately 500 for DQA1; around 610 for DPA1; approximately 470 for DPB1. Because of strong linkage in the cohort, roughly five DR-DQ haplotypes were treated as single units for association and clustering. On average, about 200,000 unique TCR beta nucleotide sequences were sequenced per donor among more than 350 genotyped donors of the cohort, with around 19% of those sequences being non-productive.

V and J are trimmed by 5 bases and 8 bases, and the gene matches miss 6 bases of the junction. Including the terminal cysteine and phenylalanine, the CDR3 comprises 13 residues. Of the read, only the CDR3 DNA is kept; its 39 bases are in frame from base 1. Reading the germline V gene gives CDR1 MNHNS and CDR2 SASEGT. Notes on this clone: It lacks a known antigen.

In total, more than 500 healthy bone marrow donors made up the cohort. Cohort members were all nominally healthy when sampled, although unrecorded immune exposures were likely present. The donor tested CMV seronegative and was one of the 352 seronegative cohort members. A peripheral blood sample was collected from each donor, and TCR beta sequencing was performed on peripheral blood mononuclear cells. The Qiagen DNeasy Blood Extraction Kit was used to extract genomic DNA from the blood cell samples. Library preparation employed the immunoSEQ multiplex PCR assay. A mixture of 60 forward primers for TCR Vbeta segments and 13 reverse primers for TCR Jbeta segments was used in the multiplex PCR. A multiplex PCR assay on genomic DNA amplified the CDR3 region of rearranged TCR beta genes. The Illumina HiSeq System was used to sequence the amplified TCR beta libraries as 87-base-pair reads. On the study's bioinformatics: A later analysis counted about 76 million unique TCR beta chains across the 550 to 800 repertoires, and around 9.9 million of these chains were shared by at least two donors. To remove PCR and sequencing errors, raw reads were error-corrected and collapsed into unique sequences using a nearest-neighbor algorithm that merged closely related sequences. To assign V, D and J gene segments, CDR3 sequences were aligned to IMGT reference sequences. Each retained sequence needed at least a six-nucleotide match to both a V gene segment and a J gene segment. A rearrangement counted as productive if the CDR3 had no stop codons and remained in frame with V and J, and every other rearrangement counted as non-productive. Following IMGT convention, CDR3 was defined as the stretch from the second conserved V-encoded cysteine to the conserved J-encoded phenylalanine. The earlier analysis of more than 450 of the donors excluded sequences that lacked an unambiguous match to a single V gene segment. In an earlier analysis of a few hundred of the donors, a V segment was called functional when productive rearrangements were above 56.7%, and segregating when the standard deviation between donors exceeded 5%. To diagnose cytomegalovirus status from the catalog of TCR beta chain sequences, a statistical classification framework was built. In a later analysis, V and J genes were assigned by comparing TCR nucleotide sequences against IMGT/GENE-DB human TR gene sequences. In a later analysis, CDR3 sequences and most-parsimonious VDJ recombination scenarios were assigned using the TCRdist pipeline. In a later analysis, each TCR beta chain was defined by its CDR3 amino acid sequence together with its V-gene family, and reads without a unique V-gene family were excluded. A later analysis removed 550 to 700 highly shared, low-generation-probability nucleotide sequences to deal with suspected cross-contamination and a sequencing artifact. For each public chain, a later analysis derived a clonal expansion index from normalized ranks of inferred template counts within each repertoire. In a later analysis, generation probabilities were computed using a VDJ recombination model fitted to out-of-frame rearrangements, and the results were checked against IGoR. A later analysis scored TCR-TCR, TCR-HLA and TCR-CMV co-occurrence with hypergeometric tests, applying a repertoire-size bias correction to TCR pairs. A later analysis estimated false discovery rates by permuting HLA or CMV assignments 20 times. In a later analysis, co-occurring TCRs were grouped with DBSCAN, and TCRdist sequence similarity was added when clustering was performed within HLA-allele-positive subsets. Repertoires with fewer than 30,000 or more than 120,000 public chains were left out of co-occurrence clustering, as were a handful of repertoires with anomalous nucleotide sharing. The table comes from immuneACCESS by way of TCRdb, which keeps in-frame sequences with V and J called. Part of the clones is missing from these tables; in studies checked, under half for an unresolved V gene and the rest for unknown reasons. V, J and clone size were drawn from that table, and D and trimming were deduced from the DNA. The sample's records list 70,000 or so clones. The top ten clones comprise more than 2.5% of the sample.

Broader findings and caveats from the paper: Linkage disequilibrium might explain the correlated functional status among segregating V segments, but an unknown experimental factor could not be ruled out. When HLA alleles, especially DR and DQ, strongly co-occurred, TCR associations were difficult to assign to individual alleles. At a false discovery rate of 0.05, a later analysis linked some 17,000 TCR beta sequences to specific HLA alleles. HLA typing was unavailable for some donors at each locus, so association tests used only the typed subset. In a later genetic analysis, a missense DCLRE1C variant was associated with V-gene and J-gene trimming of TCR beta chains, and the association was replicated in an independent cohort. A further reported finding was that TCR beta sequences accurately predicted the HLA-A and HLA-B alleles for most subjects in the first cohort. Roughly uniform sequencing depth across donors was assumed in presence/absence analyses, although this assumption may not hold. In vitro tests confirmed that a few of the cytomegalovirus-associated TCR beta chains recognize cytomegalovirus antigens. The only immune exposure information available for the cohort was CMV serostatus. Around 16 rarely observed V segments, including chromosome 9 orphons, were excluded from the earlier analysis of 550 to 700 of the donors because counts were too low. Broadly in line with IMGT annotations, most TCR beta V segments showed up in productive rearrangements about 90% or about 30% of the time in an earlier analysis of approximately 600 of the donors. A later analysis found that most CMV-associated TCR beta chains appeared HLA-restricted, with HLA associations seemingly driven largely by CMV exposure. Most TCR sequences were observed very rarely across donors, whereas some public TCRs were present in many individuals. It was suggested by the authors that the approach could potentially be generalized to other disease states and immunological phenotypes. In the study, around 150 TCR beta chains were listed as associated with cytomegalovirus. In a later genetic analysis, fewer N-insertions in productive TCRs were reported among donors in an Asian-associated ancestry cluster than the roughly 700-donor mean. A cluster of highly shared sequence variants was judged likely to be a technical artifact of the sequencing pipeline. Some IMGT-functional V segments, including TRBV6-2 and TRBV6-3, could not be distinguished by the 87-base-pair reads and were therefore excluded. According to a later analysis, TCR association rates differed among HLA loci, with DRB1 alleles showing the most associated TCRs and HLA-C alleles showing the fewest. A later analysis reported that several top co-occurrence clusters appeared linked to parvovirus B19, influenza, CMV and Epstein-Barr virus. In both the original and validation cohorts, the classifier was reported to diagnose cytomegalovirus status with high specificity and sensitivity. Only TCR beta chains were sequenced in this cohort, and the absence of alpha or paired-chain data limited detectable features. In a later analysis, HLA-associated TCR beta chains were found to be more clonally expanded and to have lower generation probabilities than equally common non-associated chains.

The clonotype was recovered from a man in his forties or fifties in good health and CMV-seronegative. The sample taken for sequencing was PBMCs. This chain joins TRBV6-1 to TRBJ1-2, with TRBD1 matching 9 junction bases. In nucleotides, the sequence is TGTGCCAGCAGTCGAACAGGGGGCGGAGGCTACACCTTC. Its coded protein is CASSRTGGGGYTF.